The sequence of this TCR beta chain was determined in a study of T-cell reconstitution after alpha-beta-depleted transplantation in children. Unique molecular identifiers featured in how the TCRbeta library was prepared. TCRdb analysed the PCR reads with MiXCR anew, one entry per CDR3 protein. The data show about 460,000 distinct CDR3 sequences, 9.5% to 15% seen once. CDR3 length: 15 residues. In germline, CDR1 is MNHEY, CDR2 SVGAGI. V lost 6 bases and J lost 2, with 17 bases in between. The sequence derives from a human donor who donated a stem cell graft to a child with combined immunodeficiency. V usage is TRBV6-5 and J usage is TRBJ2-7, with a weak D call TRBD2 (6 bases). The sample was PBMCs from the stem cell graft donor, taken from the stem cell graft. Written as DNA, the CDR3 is TGTGCCAGCAGCCCCGGGAGTAGCGGAACCTACGAGCAGTACTTC. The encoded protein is CASSPGSSGTYEQYF.